This is a list of T cell receptor beta chains from one sample in a study of blood T cells in healthy people across ages. TCRdb processed the 5' RACE reads anew with MiXCR; each CDR3 protein has one entry. This sample yields over 1,500,000 distinct CDR3 sequences, of which around 50% are seen a single time; less than 2.5% belongs to the top ten. Source material: blood. Every receptor here comes from a woman aged 40 to 50 in good health. CDR3s include the opening cysteine and the closing phenylalanine or tryptophan. D genes are given only for firm matches. Some rows have no size entry. The others give once, few or many, or a class for an expanded clone.

v_call	d_call	clone_size	j_call	cdr3_aa	cdr3_nt
TRBV11-2	TRBD1	few	TRBJ2-5	CASKRDRGPTGQETQYF	TGTGCCAGCAAACGGGACAGGGGTCCGACGGGCCAAGAGACCCAGTACTTC
TRBV6-2/TRBV6-3	TRBD2	few	TRBJ2-5	CASRQLAGNLETQYF	TGTGCCAGCAGGCAACTAGCGGGGAACTTGGAGACCCAGTACTTC
TRBV7-8	-	-	TRBJ1-5	CASSQGSPDQPQHF	TGTGCCAGCAGCCAAGGGTCTCCCGATCAGCCCCAGCATTTT
TRBV11-2	TRBD2	few	TRBJ2-3	CASSLLGTSVPADTQYF	TGTGCCAGCAGCTTACTTGGGACTAGCGTCCCAGCAGATACGCAGTATTTT
TRBV29-1	TRBD2	-	TRBJ2-5	CSAQLLAGGPDEQYF	TGCAGCGCCCAATTACTAGCGGGGGGGCCTGATGAGCAGTACTTC
TRBV7-2	TRBD1	-	TRBJ2-5	CASSLRPGQGETQYF	TGTGCCAGCAGCTTGCGACCTGGACAGGGAGAGACCCAGTACTTC
TRBV20-1	-	-	TRBJ2-1	CSARARGIYNEQFF	TGCAGTGCTAGGGCCCGGGGGATCTACAATGAGCAGTTCTTC
TRBV28	-	-	TRBJ1-4	CASSLNAETNEKLFF	TGTGCCAGCAGTTTAAATGCGGAAACTAATGAAAAACTGTTTTTT
TRBV7-3	TRBD2	-	TRBJ2-3	CASGQAGVTDTQYF	TGTGCCAGCGGACAAGCGGGGGTGACAGATACGCAGTATTTT
TRBV7-2	TRBD1	-	TRBJ2-6	CASTLTGTGANVLTF	TGTGCCAGCACCTTGACAGGGACTGGGGCCAACGTCCTGACTTTC
TRBV27	-	-	TRBJ1-2	CASSGKGPLDGYTF	TGTGCCAGCAGTGGAAAGGGACCGTTAGACGGCTACACCTTC
TRBV6-2/TRBV6-3	-	-	TRBJ2-5	CASSYSQVTQETQYF	TGTGCCAGCAGTTACTCACAGGTTACCCAAGAGACCCAGTACTTC
TRBV6-2/TRBV6-3	-	few	TRBJ2-7	CASRLASSSYEQYF	TGTGCCAGCAGGCTAGCCTCAAGCTCCTACGAGCAGTACTTC
TRBV28	-	-	TRBJ2-1	CASSVGTPAREQFF	TGTGCCAGCAGCGTGGGGACACCGGCACGTGAGCAGTTCTTC
TRBV20-1	-	-	TRBJ1-1	CSARGPGGGMNTEAFF	TGCAGTGCTAGAGGTCCGGGCGGGGGCATGAACACTGAAGCTTTCTTT
TRBV15	-	few	TRBJ1-2	CATSRDPGRRGYGYTF	TGTGCCACCAGCAGAGATCCGGGACGCCGAGGCTATGGCTACACCTTC
TRBV24-1	-	-	TRBJ2-1	CATSDPTGLRETQFF	TGTGCCACCAGTGATCCGACAGGGTTACGGGAGACCCAGTTCTTC
TRBV10-3	TRBD1	-	TRBJ1-2	CAITQQGVGYGYTF	TGTGCCATCACCCAACAGGGGGTAGGCTATGGCTACACCTTC
TRBV20-1	TRBD1	-	TRBJ1-6	CSPGQGKSPLHF	TGCAGTCCGGGACAGGGGAAGTCACCCCTCCACTTT
TRBV7-2	-	many	TRBJ1-5	CASSPQGNQPQHF	TGTGCCAGCAGTCCACAGGGAAATCAGCCCCAGCATTTT
TRBV7-9	TRBD1	-	TRBJ1-1	CASTPGQGTEAFF	TGTGCCAGCACTCCGGGACAGGGGACTGAAGCTTTCTTT
TRBV2	-	-	TRBJ1-4	CASRTTGPNEKLFF	TGTGCCAGCAGAACTACAGGGCCTAATGAAAAACTGTTTTTT
TRBV20-1	-	once	TRBJ2-1	CSADGTWGNEQFF	TGCAGTGCAGACGGGACTTGGGGGAATGAGCAGTTCTTC
TRBV4-1	-	-	TRBJ2-1	CASSPGDGGYNEQFF	TGCGCCAGCAGCCCCGGCGATGGGGGGTACAATGAGCAGTTCTTC
TRBV7-2	-	many	TRBJ2-7	CASSLVSAYEQYF	TGTGCCAGCAGCTTAGTATCCGCCTACGAGCAGTACTTC
TRBV5-1	-	-	TRBJ1-6	CASRAGTSPLHF	TGCGCCAGCAGGGCAGGGACTTCACCCCTCCACTTT
TRBV7-3	TRBD1	-	TRBJ2-3	CASSAQGGSTDTRYF	TGTGCCAGCAGCGCACAGGGGGGTAGCACAGATACGCGGTATTTT
TRBV6-2/TRBV6-3	-	-	TRBJ2-5	CASSDSAAPRSQYF	TGTGCCAGCAGTGACTCAGCGGCCCCGCGAAGTCAGTACTTC
TRBV6-5	TRBD1	-	TRBJ1-5	CASSKGTVNQPQHF	TGTGCCAGCAGTAAGGGGACAGTCAATCAGCCCCAGCATTTT
TRBV11-2	TRBD2	-	TRBJ2-7	CASSLTSGVHEQYF	TGTGCCAGCAGCCTGACTAGCGGGGTTCACGAGCAGTACTTC
TRBV6-5	-	-	TRBJ2-7	CASSYSGGNLGEQYF	TGTGCCAGCAGCTATAGTGGGGGTAACTTGGGCGAGCAGTACTTC
TRBV19	-	-	TRBJ2-3	CASSRTGLPSPDTQYF	TGTGCCAGTAGTAGAACGGGACTCCCAAGTCCAGATACGCAGTATTTT
TRBV27	-	many	TRBJ2-7	CASGIDGAYEQYF	TGTGCCAGCGGAATAGACGGGGCCTACGAGCAGTACTTC
TRBV4-3	-	few	TRBJ2-5	CASSQDTQGFPETQYF	TGCGCCAGCAGCCAAGATACGCAGGGGTTCCCAGAGACCCAGTACTTC
TRBV6-5	-	-	TRBJ2-6	CASRPKTAGANVLTF	TGTGCCAGCAGACCAAAGACGGCTGGGGCCAACGTCCTGACTTTC
TRBV7-8	-	few	TRBJ2-5	CASSPYILREDVTQYF	TGTGCCAGCAGCCCCTACATTCTCAGGGAAGATGTGACCCAGTACTTC
TRBV10-3	TRBD2	-	TRBJ2-3	CATGGTLAADTQYF	TGTGCCACGGGCGGCACCCTAGCGGCAGATACGCAGTATTTT
TRBV29-1	TRBD1	few	TRBJ2-3	CSSRGGTGGADTQYF	TGCAGCTCCAGGGGAGGGACAGGGGGCGCAGATACGCAGTATTTT
TRBV6-6	-	-	TRBJ2-7	CASSYPPRVGGDEQYF	TGTGCCAGCAGTTACCCACCTAGGGTGGGGGGCGACGAGCAGTACTTC
TRBV20-1	TRBD1	-	TRBJ1-5	CSASPGQGVGQPQHF	TGCAGTGCTAGTCCGGGACAGGGAGTAGGTCAGCCCCAGCATTTT